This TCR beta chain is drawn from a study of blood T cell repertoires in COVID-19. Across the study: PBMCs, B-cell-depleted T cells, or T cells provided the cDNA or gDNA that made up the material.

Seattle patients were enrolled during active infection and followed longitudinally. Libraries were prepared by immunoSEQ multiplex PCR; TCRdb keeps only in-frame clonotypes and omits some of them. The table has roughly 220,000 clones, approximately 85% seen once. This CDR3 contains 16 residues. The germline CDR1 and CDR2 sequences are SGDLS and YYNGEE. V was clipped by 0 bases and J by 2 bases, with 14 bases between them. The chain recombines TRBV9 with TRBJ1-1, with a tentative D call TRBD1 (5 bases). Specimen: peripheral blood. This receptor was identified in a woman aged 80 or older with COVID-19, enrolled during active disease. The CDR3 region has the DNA TGTGCCAGCAGCGTAGCCCCCCAGGGAGGAAACACTGAAGCTTTCTTT. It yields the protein CASSVAPQGGNTEAFF.